Below are 20 T cell receptor beta chains sequenced from a single sample in a study of T cells in Graves' hyperthyroidism and ophthalmopathy. RNA transcripts served as the template for amplifying TCR beta CDR3 regions. First-round RT-PCR targeting the TCR CDR3 was performed with the HTBI primer set. In TCRdb, the multiplex PCR reads were re-called with MiXCR into one record per CDR3 protein. The sample has 500,000 or so distinct CDR3 sequences; about a sixth are singletons. The sequencing input was blood. The receptors derive from a woman between 18 and 29 years old with Graves' ophthalmopathy.

The sample holds many counts of this clonotype. The V and J genes are TRBV27 and TRBJ2-7; D might be TRBD1 or TRBD2, each matching 5 bases. Deletions cut 2 bases from V and 7 bases from J, with 15 bases between. This CDR3 is 14 amino acids long. Germline V lookup: CDR1 MNHEY, CDR2 SMNVEV (reference sequence). CDR3 amino acids: CASSLRDGMGEQYF. In DNA form, the CDR3 reads TGTGCCAGCAGTTTAAGGGACGGCATGGGAGAGCAGTACTTC.

The CDR3 region is CASSFFTGGDNNQPQHF. The CDR3 bases are TGTGCCAGCAGCTTTTTCACGGGAGGAGATAACAATCAGCCCCAGCATTTT. The V and J genes are TRBV5-6 and TRBJ1-5; no reliable D call. Germline assignment: CDR1 SGHDT and CDR2 YYEEEE. The CDR3 is 17 amino acids. The V end lost 2 bases, the J end lost 3 bases, and 18 bases lay between the germline ends. The full variable domain, with the rest looked up from reference TRBV5-6 and TRBJ1-5, is DAGVTQSPTHLIKTRGQQVTLRCSPKSGHDTVSWYQQALGQGPQFIFQYYEEEERQRGNFPDRFSGHQFPNYSSELNVNALLLGDSALYLCASSFFTGGDNNQPQHFGDGTRLSIL.

Ten or more counts support this clonotype. V is TRBV11-2 and J is TRBJ2-3; a weak D match, TRBD2 (6 bases). The length of the CDR3 is 16 residues. Germline V gives CDR1 SGHAT, CDR2 FQNNGV. V lost 4 bases and J 0 bases, leaving 14 bases between the germline ends. The CDR3 spells CASSSPWSGSTDTQYF. For the CDR3, the DNA is TGTGCCAGCAGCTCCCCCTGGAGCGGGAGCACAGATACGCAGTATTTT.

The chain couples TRBV6-5 to TRBJ2-5, with D possibly TRBD1 on 5 matching bases. V lost 2 bases and J 1 base, leaving 8 bases between the germline ends. The CDR3 extends over 14 amino acids. Germline CDR1 and CDR2: MNHEY and SVGAGI. Written as DNA, the CDR3 is TGTGCCAGCAGTTACAGGGGCCTCCAAGAGACCCAGTACTTC. Encoded protein: CASSYRGLQETQYF.

This clonotype was detected only a few times. The J gene is TRBJ1-1, the V gene TRBV30; D unresolved. V shed 4 bases and J shed 10 bases, with 13 bases lying between them. Germline V gives CDR1 GTSNPN, CDR2 SVGIG (reference sequence). The CDR3 is made up of 11 amino acids. The CDR3 region is CAWMNVVGAFF. The DNA for the CDR3 is TGTGCCTGGATGAATGTTGTAGGAGCTTTCTTT.

The chain employs TRBV9 and TRBJ2-1, with D tentatively TRBD1 (5 bases). The CDR3 totals 13 residues. V was shortened by 0 bases and J by 6 bases, with 7 bases between the two germline ends. Looked up from germline, CDR1 is SGDLS and CDR2 is YYNGEE. CDR3 DNA: TGTGCCAGCAGCGTAGGCAGGGCCAATGAGCAGTTCTTC. This gives the protein CASSVGRANEQFF.

This clonotype was recorded a few times. This chain links TRBV4-1 with TRBJ1-6; D may be TRBD1 (6 bases). Trimming took 4 bases from V and 8 from J, leaving 15 bases between them. This CDR3 is built from 15 residues. The germline V gene has CDR1 MGHRA and CDR2 YSYEKL. The CDR3 nucleotides are TGCGCCAGCAGCCGAGGAACTGGGGGCGATTCACCCCTCCACTTT. This translates into CASSRGTGGDSPLHF.

This chain links TRBV6-2 or TRBV6-3 with TRBJ1-4; TRBD1 is a possible D gene (5 bases). CDR1 is MNHEY, CDR2 SVGEGT, per germline. The CDR3 has 12 residues. The germline V and J ends were trimmed by 8 bases and 8 bases, with 12 bases remaining between them. The CDR3 DNA follows: TGTGCCAGCGCAGGGCTGGGGGAAAAACTGTTTTTT. Its translation: CASAGLGEKLFF.

The chain employs TRBV5-1 and TRBJ2-7; 8 nucleotides align to TRBD1. J lost 5 bases, V lost 4 bases, and 8 bases had no gene match. Germline-derived CDR1 and CDR2 are SGHRS and YFSETQ. CDR3 length: 14 amino acids. The CDR3 sequence: CASSPDRAVHEQYF. The DNA of the CDR3 is TGCGCCAGCAGCCCGGACAGGGCTGTACACGAGCAGTACTTC.

This chain links TRBV29-1 with TRBJ1-2; 10 nucleotides match TRBD1. The CDR3 runs 15 residues. The J segment lost 1 base and the V segment lost 6 bases, leaving 8 bases of the junction unmatched. Germline values: CDR1 SQVTM, CDR2 ANQGSEA. The CDR3 region has the DNA TGCAGCGTGGGGACAGGGGTCATCGATAACTATGGCTACACCTTC. Protein product: CSVGTGVIDNYGYTF.

This rearrangement joins TRBV16 to TRBJ1-1; 7 positions agree with TRBD1. Germline CDR1 is KGHSY and CDR2 is FQNENV. V dropped 0 bases and J dropped 0; count of bases not matched to a gene: 1. This CDR3 comprises 15 residues. CDR3 residues: CASSQSGQLNTEAFF. Written as DNA, the CDR3 is TGTGCCAGCAGCCAATCGGGACAGTTGAACACTGAAGCTTTCTTT.

V and J are TRBV19 and TRBJ2-7; D gene ambiguous. Germline CDR1 reads LNHDA; CDR2 reads SQIVND (reference sequence). This CDR3 region has 14 residues. Trimming stripped 6 bases from V and 0 bases from J, with 12 bases between. CDR3 region: CASSPASTSYEQYF. The CDR3 coding sequence is TGTGCCAGTAGCCCGGCCTCCACCTCCTACGAGCAGTACTTC.

Ten or more counts support this clonotype. The chain has TRBV10-3 and TRBJ2-7; 8 nucleotides match TRBD1. CDR3 length: 14 residues. V lost 3 bases to trimming and J lost 5 bases; unmatched junction nucleotides: 6. CDR1 and CDR2 (germline): ENHRY, SYGVKD. CDR3 sequence (DNA): TGTGCCATCAGTGACAGGGGGCTGTTGGACGAGCAGTACTTC. Amino acid sequence: CAISDRGLLDEQYF.

This clonotype was picked up many times. The chain carries TRBV28 and TRBJ1-2; TRBD1 aligns across 7 bases. With 5 bases clipped from V and 5 bases from J, the junction kept 11 bases outside the gene matches. Germline V CDR1 and CDR2: MDHEN, SYDVKM. The CDR3 covers 15 residues. Here the CDR3 DNA reads TGTGCCAGCAGTCCTCCCGGGACAGACCTATATGGCTACACCTTC. It codes for CASSPPGTDLYGYTF.

The chain couples TRBV28 to TRBJ2-6; weak D call: TRBD2 (5 bases). Trimming cost V 2 bases and J 2 bases, with 7 bases left between them. The CDR3 has 15 amino acids. Germline V gene lookup returns CDR1 MDHEN and CDR2 SYDVKM. CDR3 in amino acids: CASSLPGAGANVLTF. The CDR3 nucleotides read TGTGCCAGCAGTTTACCCGGGGCTGGGGCCAACGTCCTGACTTTC.

This clonotype occurred a few times. The chain recombines TRBV13 with TRBJ2-2, with D tentatively TRBD2 (6 bases). Trimming cost V 5 bases and J 1 base, with 14 bases left between them. The CDR3 totals 16 residues. Germline lookup yields CDR1 PRHDT and CDR2 FYEKMQ (reference sequence). The CDR3 protein is CASSLQRDWNTGELFF. The CDR3 coding sequence is TGTGCCAGCAGCCTTCAACGGGACTGGAACACCGGGGAGCTGTTTTTT.

This clonotype was seen repeatedly, ten times or more. The chain couples TRBV30 to TRBJ1-5; weak D call: TRBD1 (5 bases). The length of the CDR3 is 13 residues. Germline V CDR1 and CDR2: GTSNPN, SVGIG (reference sequence). V was pared by 5 bases and J by 8 bases, with 16 bases between. CDR3 residues: CAWGDPPGEPQHF. The CDR3 bases are TGTGCCTGGGGGGACCCTCCAGGTGAGCCCCAGCATTTT.

The rearrangement joins TRBV24-1 to TRBJ2-3; D is unresolved. Germline V gene lookup returns CDR1 KGHDR and CDR2 SFDVKD. V was pared by 2 bases and J by 5 bases, with 22 bases between. The CDR3 runs to 18 residues. The DNA of the CDR3 is TGTGCCACCAGTGATTCCCATGTTCTTCCGGGCCGCCGAGATACGCAGTATTTT. Protein product: CATSDSHVLPGRRDTQYF.

This clonotype showed up many times. J is TRBJ2-7 and V is TRBV28; TRBD2 matches at 7 bases. CDR1 is MDHEN, CDR2 SYDVKM, per germline. The J segment lost 3 bases and the V segment lost 5 bases, leaving 13 bases of the junction unmatched. The length of the CDR3 is 16 residues. The CDR3 nucleotides read TGTGCCAGCAGTCACGGGACTACCGGTGGTCTCTACGAGCAGTACTTC. This gives the protein CASSHGTTGGLYEQYF.

This clonotype has at least ten counts. The chain has TRBV7-3 and TRBJ2-1, with D possibly being TRBD1 (6 bases). Trimming removed 8 bases from V and 5 bases from J, with 16 bases in between. The CDR3 totals 14 residues. Germline CDR1 SGHTA, CDR2 FQGTGA. CDR3 in amino acids: CASGLGQPNNEQFF. The DNA of the CDR3 is TGTGCCAGCGGACTCGGACAGCCAAACAATGAGCAGTTCTTC. The whole variable domain, remainder taken from reference TRBV7-3 and TRBJ2-1, is GAGVSQTPSNKVTEKGKYVELRCDPISGHTALYWYRQSLGQGPEFLIYFQGTGAADDSGLPNDRFFAVRPEGSVSTLKIQRTERGDSAVYLCASGLGQPNNEQFFGPGTRLTVL.